The clone carrying this T cell receptor (beta chain) was seen ten or more times. Its specificity is unknown. These data belong to a study of T cells after yellow fever vaccination. Findings and limits, study-wide: Reappearance after the booster was seen for most primary-vaccination clones, at about 95% CD4 and about 90% CD8. Abundant bulk-population clonotypes could contaminate the FACS-sorted repertoires.

The CDR3 is made up of 14 amino acids. Trimming cost V 1 base and J 3 bases, with 9 bases left between them. Per the germline V gene, CDR1 is MGHRA and CDR2 is YSYEKL. As TCR cDNA was made by 5'RACE template switching, a universal primer site and UMIs were added. TCRdb reprocessed the 5' RACE reads with MiXCR, giving one entry per CDR3 protein. This sample has 240,000 or so distinct CDR3 sequences; less than 9% occur once, and the top ten carry roughly 0.86%. The origin of this receptor is a man aged 30-40 years who received the YFV17D yellow fever vaccine. The sample here was CD4+ T cells sorted from PBMCs, taken 15 days after the yellow fever booster vaccination. V usage is TRBV4-1 and J usage is TRBJ2-5; D is possibly TRBD1 (5 bases). CDR3 nucleotide sequence: TGCGCCAGCAGCCAAGGACAGAGAAAAGAGACCCAGTACTTC. Residues: CASSQGQRKETQYF.